The clone carrying this TCR beta chain was recorded a few times. As yet, its antigen is unknown. This sample was included in a study of T-cell memory formation after mild COVID-19. Overall study: TCR clusters showed largely donor specificity. Notes on the study in general: Contracting clones from day 15 to 85 showed balanced CD4/CD8; later expanders favored CD4+.

With 8 bases removed from V and 3 bases from J, the gap between germline ends came to 11 bases. Germline values: CDR1 MNHNS, CDR2 SASEGT. The CDR3 spans 13 residues. From 5'RACE with constant-segment primers came TCR alpha and TCR beta cDNA libraries that carried sample barcodes and UMIs. TCRdb re-called the 5' RACE reads through MiXCR, storing one row per CDR3 protein. The profile shows about 470,000 distinct CDR3 sequences, roughly 25% of them singletons. The clonotype was recovered from an adult woman who had mild COVID-19 (a few samples of this study predate the infection). Cell type and time point are not known. Sequencing input: PBMCs or a T cell subset sorted from them (not recorded which). This chain uses TRBV6-1 with TRBJ1-5; TRBD1 might be the D (5 bases). The CDR3 loop reads CASGHNFNQPQHF. The CDR3 nucleotides are TGTGCCAGCGGACACAATTTCAATCAGCCCCAGCATTTT.